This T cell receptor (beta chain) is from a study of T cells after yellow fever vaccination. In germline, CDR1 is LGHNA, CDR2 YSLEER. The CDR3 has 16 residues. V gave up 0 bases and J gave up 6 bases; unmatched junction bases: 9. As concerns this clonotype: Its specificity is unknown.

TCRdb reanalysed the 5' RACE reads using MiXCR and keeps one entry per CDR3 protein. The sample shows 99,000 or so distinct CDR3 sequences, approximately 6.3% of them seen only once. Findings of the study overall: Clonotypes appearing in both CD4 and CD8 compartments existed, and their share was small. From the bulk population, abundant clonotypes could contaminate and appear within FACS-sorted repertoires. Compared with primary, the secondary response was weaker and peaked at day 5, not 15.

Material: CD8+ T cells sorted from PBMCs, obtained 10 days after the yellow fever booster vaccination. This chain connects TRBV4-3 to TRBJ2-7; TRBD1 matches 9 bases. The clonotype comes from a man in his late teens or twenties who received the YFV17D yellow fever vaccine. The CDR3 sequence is CASSQDTGQGLFEQYF. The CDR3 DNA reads TGCGCCAGCAGCCAAGATACAGGACAGGGGTTATTCGAGCAGTACTTC.